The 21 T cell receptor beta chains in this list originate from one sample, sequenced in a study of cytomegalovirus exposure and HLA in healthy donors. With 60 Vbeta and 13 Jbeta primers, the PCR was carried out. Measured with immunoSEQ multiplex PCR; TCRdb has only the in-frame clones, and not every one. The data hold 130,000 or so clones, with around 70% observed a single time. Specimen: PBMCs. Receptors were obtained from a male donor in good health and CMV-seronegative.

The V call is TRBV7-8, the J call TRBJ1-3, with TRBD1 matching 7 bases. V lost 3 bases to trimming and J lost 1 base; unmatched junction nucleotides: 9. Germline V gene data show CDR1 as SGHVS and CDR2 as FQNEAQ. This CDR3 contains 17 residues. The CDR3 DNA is TGTGCCAGCAGCTTTGACAGGGTGAGGGAATCTGGAAACACCATATATTTT. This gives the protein CASSFDRVRESGNTIYF.

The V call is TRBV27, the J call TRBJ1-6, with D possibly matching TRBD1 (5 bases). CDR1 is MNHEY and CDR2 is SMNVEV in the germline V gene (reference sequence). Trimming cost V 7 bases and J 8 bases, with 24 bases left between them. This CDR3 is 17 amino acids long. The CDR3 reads CASTALGGSGGDSPLHF. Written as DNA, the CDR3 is TGTGCCAGCACCGCCCTGGGAGGGAGTGGGGGGGATTCACCCCTCCACTTT.

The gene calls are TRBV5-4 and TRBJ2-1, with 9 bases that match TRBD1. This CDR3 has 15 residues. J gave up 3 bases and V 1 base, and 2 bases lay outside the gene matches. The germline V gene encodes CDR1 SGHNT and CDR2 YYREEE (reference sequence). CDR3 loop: CASSLRTGDYNEQFF. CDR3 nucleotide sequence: TGTGCCAGCAGCTTGAGGACAGGGGACTACAATGAGCAGTTCTTC.

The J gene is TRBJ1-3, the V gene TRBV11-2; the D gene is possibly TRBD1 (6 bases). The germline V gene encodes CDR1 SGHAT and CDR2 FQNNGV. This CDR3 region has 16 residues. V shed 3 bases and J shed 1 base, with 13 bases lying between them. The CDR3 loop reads CASSFLRGRSGNTIYF. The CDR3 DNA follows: TGTGCCAGCAGCTTTCTCAGGGGCCGGTCTGGAAACACCATATATTTT.

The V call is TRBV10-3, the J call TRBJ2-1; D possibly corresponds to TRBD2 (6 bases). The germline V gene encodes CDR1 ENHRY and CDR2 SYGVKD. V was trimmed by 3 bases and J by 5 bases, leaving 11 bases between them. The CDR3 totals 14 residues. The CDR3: CAISDRGMNNEQFF. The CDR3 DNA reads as TGTGCCATCAGTGATCGGGGGATGAACAATGAGCAGTTCTTC.

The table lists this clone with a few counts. The chain's CDR3 is CASSNGLGASEQFF. Here the CDR3 DNA reads TGTGCCAGCAGTAACGGACTGGGAGCAAGTGAGCAGTTCTTC. The V call is TRBV6-5, the J call TRBJ2-1; D possibly corresponds to TRBD2 (5 bases). The length of the CDR3 is 14 residues. CDR1 is MNHEY and CDR2 is SVGAGI in the germline V gene. Trimming left V 5 bases short and J 9 bases short, with 17 bases between.

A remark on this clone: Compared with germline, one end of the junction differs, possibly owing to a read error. The CDR3 here is CASSPGLEPYNEQFF. The DNA for the CDR3 is TGTGCTAGCAGCCCCGGACTAGAACCTTACAATGAGCAGTTCTTC. The chain joins TRBV7-7 to TRBJ2-1; 7 bases agree with TRBD2. The CDR3 is made up of 15 amino acids. Per germline, CDR1 SSHAT and CDR2 FNYEAQ (reference sequence).

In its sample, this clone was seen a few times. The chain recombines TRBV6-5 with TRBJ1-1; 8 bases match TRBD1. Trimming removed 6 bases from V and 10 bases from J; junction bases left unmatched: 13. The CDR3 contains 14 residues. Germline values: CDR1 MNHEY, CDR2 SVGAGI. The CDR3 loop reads CASSRGQGIRGAFF. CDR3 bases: TGTGCCAGCAGCCGCGGACAGGGAATCAGGGGAGCTTTCTTT.

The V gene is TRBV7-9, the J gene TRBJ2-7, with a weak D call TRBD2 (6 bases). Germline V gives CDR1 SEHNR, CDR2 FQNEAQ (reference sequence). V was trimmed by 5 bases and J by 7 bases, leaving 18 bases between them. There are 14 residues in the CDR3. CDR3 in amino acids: CASSDTTSGREQYF. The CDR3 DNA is TGTGCCAGCAGCGATACGACGTCGGGGAGGGAGCAGTACTTC.

The CDR3 coding sequence is TGTGCCAGCAGCGTAGACTTTGGCACAGATACGCAGTATTTT. Translated: CASSVDFGTDTQYF. The chain joins TRBV9 to TRBJ2-3; no reliable D call. V was shortened by 0 bases and J by 1 base, with 6 bases between the two germline ends. Per germline, CDR1 SGDLS and CDR2 YYNGEE. The CDR3 totals 14 residues.

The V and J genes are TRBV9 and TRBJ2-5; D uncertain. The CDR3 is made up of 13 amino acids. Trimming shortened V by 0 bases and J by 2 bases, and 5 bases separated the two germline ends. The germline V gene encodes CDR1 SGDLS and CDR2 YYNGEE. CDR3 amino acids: CASSVGLQETQYF. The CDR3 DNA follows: TGTGCCAGCAGCGTAGGTCTTCAAGAGACCCAGTACTTC. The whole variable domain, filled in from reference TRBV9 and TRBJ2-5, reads DSGVTQTPKHLITATGQRVTLRCSPRSGDLSVYWYQQSLDQGLQFLIQYYNGEERAKGNILERFSAQQFPDLHSELNLSSLELGDSALYFCASSVGLQETQYFGPGTRLLVL.

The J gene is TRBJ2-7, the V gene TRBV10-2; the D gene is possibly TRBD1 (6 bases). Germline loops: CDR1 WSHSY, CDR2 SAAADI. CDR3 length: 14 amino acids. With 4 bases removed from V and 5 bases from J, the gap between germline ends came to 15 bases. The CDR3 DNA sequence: TGCGCCAGCAGTGCCTTACAGGGTTGGGACGAGCAGTACTTC. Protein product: CASSALQGWDEQYF.

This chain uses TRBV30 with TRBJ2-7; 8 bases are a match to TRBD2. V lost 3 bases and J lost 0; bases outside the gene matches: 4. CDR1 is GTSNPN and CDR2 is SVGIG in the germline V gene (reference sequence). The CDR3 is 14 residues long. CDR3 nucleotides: TGTGCCTGGAGGCGGGGGGACTTCTCCTACGAGCAGTACTTC. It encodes CAWRRGDFSYEQYF.

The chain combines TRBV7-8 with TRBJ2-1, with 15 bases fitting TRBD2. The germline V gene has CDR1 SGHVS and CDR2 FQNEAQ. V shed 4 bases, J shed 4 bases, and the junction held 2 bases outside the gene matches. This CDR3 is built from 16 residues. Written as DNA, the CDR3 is TGTGCCAGCAGCTCTGGACTAGCGGGGGGGTACAATGAGCAGTTCTTC. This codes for CASSSGLAGGYNEQFF.

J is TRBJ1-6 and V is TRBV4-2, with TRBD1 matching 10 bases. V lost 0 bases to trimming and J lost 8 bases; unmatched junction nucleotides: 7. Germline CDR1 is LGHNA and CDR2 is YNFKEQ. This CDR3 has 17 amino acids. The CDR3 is CASSQDQTGGIYSPLHF. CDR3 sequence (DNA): TGTGCCAGCAGCCAAGATCAGACAGGGGGCATCTATTCACCCCTCCACTTT.

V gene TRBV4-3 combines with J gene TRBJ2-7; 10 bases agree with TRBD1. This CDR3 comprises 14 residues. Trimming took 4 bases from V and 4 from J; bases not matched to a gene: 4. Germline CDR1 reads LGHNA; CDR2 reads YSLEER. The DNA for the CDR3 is TGCGCCAGCAGCCCGGGACAGGGGAGGTACGAGCAGTACTTC. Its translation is CASSPGQGRYEQYF.

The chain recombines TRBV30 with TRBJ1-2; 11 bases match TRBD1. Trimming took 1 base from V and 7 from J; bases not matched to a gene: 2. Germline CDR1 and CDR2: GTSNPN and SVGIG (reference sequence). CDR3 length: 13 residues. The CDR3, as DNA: TGTGCCTGGAGTGCCGGGACAGGGGGTGGCTACACCTTC. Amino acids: CAWSAGTGGGYTF.

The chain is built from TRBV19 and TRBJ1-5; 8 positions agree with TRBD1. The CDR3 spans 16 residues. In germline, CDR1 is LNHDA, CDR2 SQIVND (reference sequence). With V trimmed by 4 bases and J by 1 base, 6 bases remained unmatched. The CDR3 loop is CASSTDREGSNQPQHF. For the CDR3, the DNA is TGTGCCAGTAGTACGGACAGGGAAGGAAGCAATCAGCCCCAGCATTTT.

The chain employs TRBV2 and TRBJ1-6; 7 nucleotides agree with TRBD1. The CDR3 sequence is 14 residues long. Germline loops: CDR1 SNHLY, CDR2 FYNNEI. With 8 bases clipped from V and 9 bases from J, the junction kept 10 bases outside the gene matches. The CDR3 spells CASGPGQKTSPLHF. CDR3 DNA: TGTGCCAGCGGCCCGGGACAGAAAACTTCACCCCTCCACTTT.

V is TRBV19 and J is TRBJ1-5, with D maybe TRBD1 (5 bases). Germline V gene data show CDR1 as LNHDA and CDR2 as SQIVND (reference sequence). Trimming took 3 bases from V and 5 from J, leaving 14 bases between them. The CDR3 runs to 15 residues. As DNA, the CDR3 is TGTGCCAGTAGTATCTCCCCAGGGAACCATCAGCCCCAGCATTTT. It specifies CASSISPGNHQPQHF.

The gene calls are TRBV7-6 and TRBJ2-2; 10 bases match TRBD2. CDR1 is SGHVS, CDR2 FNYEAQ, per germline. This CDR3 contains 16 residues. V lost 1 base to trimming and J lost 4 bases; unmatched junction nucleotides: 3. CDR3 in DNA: TGTGCCAGCAGCTTAGAAGCGGGGGGGCTCACCGGGGAGCTGTTTTTT. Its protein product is CASSLEAGGLTGELFF.